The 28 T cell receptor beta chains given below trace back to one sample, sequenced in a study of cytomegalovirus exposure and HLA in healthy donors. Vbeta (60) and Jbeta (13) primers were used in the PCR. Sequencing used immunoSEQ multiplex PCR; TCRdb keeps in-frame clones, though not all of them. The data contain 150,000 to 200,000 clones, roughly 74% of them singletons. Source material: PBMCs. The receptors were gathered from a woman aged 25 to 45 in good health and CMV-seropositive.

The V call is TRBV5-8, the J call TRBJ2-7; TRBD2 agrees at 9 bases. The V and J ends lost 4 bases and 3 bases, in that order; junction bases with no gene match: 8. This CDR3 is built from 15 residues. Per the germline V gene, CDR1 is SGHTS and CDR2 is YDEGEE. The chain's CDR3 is CASSLIAGDSYEQYF. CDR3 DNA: TGTGCCAGCAGCCTGATAGCGGGAGACAGCTACGAGCAGTACTTC.

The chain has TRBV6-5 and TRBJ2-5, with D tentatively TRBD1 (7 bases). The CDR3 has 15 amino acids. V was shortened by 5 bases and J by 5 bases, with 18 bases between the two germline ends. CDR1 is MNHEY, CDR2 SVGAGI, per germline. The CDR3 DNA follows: TGTGCCAGCAGTCCGACAGGAGGGGGCTTCGAGACCCAGTACTTC. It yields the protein CASSPTGGGFETQYF.

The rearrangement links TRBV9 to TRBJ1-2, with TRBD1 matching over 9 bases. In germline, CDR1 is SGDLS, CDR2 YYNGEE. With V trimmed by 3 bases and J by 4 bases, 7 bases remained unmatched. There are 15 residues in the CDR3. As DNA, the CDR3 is TGTGCCAGCAGCGCGGGACAGGGTGGAGGCTATGGCTACACCTTC. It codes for CASSAGQGGGYGYTF.

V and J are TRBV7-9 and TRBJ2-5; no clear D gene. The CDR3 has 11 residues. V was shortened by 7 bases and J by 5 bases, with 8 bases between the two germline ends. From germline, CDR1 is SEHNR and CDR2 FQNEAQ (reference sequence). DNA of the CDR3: TGTGCCAGCATCCTCTCGGAGACCCAGTACTTC. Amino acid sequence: CASILSETQYF.

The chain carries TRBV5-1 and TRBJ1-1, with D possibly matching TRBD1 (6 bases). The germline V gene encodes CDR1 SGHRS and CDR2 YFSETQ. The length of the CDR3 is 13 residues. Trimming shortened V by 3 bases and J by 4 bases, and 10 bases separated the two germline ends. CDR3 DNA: TGCGCCAGCAGCTCGGGGGGGCCCACTGAAGCTTTCTTT. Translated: CASSSGGPTEAFF.

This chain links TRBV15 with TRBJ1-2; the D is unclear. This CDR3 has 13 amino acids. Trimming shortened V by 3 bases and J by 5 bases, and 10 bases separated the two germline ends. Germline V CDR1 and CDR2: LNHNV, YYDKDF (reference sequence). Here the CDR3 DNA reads TGTGCCACCAGCAGGGGAGCGGGGTATGGCTACACCTTC. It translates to CATSRGAGYGYTF.

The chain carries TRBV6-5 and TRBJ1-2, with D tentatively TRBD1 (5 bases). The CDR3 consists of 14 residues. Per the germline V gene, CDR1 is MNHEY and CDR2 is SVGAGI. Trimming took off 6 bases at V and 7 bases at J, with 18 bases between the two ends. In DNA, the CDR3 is TGTGCCAGCAGAAATCAGGGTGATCCGGGTGGCTACACCTTC. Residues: CASRNQGDPGGYTF.

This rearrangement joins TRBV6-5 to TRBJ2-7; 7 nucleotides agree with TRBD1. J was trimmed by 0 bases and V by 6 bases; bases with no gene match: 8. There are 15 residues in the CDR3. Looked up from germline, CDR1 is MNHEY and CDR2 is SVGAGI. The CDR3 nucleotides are TGTGCCAGCAGGCACCTCCGGGACAGCTCCTACGAGCAGTACTTC. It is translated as CASRHLRDSSYEQYF.

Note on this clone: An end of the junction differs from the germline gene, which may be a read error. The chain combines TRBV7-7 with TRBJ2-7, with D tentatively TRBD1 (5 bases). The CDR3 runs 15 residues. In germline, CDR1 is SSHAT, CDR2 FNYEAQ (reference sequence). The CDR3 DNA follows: TGTGCTAGCAGCTTAGCTAAGGGGCCTACCTACGAGCAGTACTTC. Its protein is CASSLAKGPTYEQYF.

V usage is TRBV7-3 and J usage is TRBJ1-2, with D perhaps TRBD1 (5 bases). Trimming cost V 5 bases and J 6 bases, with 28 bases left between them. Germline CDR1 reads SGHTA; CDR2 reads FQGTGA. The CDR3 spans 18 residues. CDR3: CASSANHRSVASGDGYTF. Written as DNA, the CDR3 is TGTGCCAGCAGCGCCAACCACCGTAGTGTGGCTTCGGGGGATGGCTACACCTTC.

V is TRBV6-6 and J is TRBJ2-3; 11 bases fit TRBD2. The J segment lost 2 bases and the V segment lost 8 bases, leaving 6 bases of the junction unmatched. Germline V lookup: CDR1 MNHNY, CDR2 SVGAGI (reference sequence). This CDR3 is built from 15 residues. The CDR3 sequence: CASGLAGGSTDTQYF. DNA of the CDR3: TGTGCCAGCGGGCTAGCGGGGGGCTCCACAGATACGCAGTATTTT.

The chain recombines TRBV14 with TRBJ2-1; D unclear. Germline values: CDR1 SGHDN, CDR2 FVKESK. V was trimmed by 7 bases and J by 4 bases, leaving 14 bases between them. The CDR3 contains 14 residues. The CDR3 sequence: CASKPAEPYNEQFF. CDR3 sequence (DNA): TGTGCCAGCAAGCCGGCGGAGCCGTACAATGAGCAGTTCTTC.

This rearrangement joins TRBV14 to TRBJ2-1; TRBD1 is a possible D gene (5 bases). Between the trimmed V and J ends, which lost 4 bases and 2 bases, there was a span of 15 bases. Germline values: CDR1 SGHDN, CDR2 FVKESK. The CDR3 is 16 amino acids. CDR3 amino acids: CASSLIQGFAYNEQFF. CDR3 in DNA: TGTGCCAGCAGCCTGATTCAGGGTTTCGCCTACAATGAGCAGTTCTTC.

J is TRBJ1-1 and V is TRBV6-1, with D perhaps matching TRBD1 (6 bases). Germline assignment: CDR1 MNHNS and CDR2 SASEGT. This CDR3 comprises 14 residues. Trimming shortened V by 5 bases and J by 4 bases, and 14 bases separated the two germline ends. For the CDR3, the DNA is TGTGCCAGCAGTCCCCATGCCAGGGGCACTGAAGCTTTCTTT. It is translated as CASSPHARGTEAFF.

The CDR3 protein is CASSVGGITDTQYF. CDR3 nucleotide sequence: TGTGCCAGCAGCGTCGGAGGGATTACAGATACGCAGTATTTT. J is TRBJ2-3 and V is TRBV9; a weak D match, TRBD2 (6 bases). The CDR3 extends over 14 amino acids. The germline CDR1 and CDR2 sequences are SGDLS and YYNGEE. V was trimmed by 2 bases and J by 3 bases, leaving 10 bases between them.

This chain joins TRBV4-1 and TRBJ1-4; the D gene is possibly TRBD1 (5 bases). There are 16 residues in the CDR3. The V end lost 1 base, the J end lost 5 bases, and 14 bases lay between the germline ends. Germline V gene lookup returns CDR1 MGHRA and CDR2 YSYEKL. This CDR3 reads CASSQVGPPGNEKLFF. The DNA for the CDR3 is TGCGCCAGCAGCCAAGTGGGGCCCCCTGGCAATGAAAAACTGTTTTTT.

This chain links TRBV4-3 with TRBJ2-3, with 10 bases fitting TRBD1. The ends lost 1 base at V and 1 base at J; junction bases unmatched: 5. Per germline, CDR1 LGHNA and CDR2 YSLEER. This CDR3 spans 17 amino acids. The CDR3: CASSQAGQGVGTDTQYF. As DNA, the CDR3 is TGCGCCAGCAGCCAAGCCGGACAGGGGGTTGGCACAGATACGCAGTATTTT.

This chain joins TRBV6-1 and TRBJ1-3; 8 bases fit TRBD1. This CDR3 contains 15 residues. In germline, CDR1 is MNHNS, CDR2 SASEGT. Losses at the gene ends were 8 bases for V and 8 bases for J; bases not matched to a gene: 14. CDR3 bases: TGTGCCAGCTGGCGGGACAGGCAAGTGCGGGACACCATATATTTT. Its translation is CASWRDRQVRDTIYF.

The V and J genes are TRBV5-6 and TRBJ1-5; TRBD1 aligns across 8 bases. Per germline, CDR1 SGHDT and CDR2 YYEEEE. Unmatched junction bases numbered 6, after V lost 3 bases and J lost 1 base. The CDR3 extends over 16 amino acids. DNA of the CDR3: TGTGCCAGCAGCTGGGGACAGGCGGCGAGCAATCAGCCCCAGCATTTT. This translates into CASSWGQAASNQPQHF.

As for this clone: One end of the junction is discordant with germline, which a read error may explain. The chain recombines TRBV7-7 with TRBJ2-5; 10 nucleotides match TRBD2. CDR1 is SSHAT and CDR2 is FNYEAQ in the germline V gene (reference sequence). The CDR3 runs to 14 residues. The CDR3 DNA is TGTGCTAGCAGCCAACTAGCGGGGACCTCTGCCCAGTACTTC. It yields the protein CASSQLAGTSAQYF.

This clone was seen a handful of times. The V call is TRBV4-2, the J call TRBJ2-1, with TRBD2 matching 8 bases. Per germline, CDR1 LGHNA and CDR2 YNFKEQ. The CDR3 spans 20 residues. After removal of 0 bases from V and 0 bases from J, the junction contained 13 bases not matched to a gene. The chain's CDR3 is CASSQEDRTSHYSSYNEQFF. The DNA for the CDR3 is TGTGCCAGCAGCCAAGAGGATCGGACTAGCCACTATAGCTCCTACAATGAGCAGTTCTTC.

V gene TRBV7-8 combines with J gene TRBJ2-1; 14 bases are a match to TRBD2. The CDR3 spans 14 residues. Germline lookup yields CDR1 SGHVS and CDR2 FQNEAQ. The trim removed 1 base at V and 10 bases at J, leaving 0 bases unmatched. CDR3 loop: CASSLGTSGGEQFF. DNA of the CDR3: TGTGCCAGCAGCTTAGGGACTAGCGGGGGGGAGCAGTTCTTC.

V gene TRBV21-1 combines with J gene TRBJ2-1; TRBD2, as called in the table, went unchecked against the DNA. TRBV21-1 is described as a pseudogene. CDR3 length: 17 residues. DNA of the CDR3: TGTGCCAGCAGACAACTAGGCCGGGTTTCTTCCTACAATGAGCAGTTCTTC. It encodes CASRQLGRVSSYNEQFF.

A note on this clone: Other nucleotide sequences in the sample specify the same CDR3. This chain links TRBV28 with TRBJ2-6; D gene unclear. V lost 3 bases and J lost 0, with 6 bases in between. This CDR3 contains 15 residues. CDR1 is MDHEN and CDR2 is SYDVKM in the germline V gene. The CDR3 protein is CASSFEVSGANVLTF. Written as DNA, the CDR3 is TGTGCCAGCAGTTTCGAGGTCTCTGGGGCCAACGTCCTGACTTTC.

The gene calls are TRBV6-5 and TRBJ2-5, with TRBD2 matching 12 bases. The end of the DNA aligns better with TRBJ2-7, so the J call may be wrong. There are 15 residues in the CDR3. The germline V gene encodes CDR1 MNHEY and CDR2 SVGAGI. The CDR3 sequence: CASSYGTSGYYEQYF. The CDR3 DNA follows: TGTGCCAGCAGTTACGGGACTAGCGGGTATTACGAGCAGTACTTC.

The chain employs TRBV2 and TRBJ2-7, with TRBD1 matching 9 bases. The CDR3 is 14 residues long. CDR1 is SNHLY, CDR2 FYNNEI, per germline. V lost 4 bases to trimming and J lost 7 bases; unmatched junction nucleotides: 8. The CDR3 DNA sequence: TGTGCCAGCAGTGCCGACAGGGGGTCTAATGAGCAGTACTTC. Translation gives CASSADRGSNEQYF.

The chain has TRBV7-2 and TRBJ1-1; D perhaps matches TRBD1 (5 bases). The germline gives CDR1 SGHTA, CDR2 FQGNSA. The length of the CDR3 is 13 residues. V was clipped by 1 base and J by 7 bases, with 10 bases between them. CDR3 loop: CASSLVDSLEAFF. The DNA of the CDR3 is TGTGCCAGCAGCTTAGTCGACAGTCTTGAAGCTTTCTTT.

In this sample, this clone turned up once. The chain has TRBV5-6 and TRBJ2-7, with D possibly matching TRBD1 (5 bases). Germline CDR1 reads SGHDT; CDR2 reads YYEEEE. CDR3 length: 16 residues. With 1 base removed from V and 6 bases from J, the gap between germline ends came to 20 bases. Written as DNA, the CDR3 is TGTGCCAGCAGCTTGATGGCAGGGTCAGGAACTCGCGAGCAGTACTTC. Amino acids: CASSLMAGSGTREQYF.